The sequence of this TCR beta chain was determined in a study of T-cell memory formation after mild COVID-19. About the study: TCR clusters showed largely donor specificity. Study-wide findings and caveats: Of the contracting clones, CD4+ ones lay mainly in CM and EM, and CD8+ ones in EMRA. Confirmation was lacking for SARS-CoV-2 specificity of second-wave clones that peaked on day 37.

The CDR3 has 13 amino acids. V lost 7 bases and J 1 base, leaving 11 bases between the germline ends. Using constant-segment primers, 5'RACE produced TCR alpha and TCR beta cDNA libraries carrying sample barcodes and UMIs. TCRdb re-analysed the 5' RACE reads in MiXCR, keeping a single row per CDR3 protein. Among about 350,000 distinct CDR3 sequences, 12% to 15% were seen once, and the ten largest hold about a fifth. About this clonotype: Its cognate antigen is unknown. The CDR3 carries no conserved terminal phenylalanine or tryptophan, so it likely arises from a read error.

V gene TRBV12-3 or TRBV12-4 combines with J gene TRBJ2-7; the D gene is possibly TRBD1 (6 bases). This receptor was obtained from a man between 18 and 35 years old who had mild COVID-19 (a few samples of this study predate the infection). Cell type and time point are not known. The specimen was PBMCs or a T cell subset sorted from them (not recorded which). The CDR3 spells CASTITGSYEQYL. As DNA, the CDR3 is TGTGCCAGCACCATAACAGGGTCCTACGAGCAGTACTTA.